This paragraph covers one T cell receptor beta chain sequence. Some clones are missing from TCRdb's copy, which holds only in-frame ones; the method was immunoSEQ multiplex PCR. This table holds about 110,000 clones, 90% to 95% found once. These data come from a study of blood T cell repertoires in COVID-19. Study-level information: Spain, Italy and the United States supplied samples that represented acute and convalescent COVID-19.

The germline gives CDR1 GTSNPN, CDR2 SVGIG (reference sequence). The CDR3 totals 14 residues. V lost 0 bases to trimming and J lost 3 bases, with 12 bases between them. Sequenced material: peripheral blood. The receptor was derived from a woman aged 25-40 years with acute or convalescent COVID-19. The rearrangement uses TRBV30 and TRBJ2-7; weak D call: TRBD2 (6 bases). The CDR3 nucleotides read TGTGCCTGGAGTGTACGGCTAGCGAACTACGAGCAGTACTTC. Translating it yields CAWSVRLANYEQYF.